This T cell receptor beta chain was sequenced for a study of shared clonotypes between healthy human individuals. This clone was counted a few times. Using immunoSEQ multiplex PCR, the repertoire was profiled, and TCRdb retains in-frame clones only, with some absent. This table has around 980,000 clones, about 80% appearing once. This CDR3 has 14 amino acids. Trimming cost V 5 bases and J 5 bases, with 13 bases left between them. Germline V gene lookup returns CDR1 ENHRY and CDR2 SYGVKD. Sample: memory CD4+ T cells from PBMCs. Stated subset: CD45RA-negative fraction. The chain recombines TRBV10-3 with TRBJ2-1, with D possibly being TRBD2 (5 bases). This receptor was obtained from a man younger than 35 in good health. Some clones in this sample may be carry-over from other donors' samples. CDR3 DNA sequence: TGTGCCATCAGTAACCGGGGAGACGACAATGAGCAGTTCTTC. It specifies CAISNRGDDNEQFF.